This T cell receptor (beta chain) was recovered during a study of cytomegalovirus exposure and HLA in healthy donors. About the study: Of around 410 genotyped donors, roughly 81% grouped in the Caucasian-associated ancestry cluster.

V was trimmed by 1 base and J by 4 bases, leaving 16 bases between them. The CDR3 sequence is 16 residues long. The germline V gene has CDR1 SGHVS and CDR2 FQNEAQ. The study ran its PCR with 60 Vbeta and 13 Jbeta primers. Only in-frame clones appear in the TCRdb table, and some are missing; sequencing was by immunoSEQ multiplex PCR. The sample lists 100,000 to 150,000 clones, 80% seen once, with roughly 4% in the top ten. Study findings and constraints: Later analysis indicated greater clonal expansion among HLA-associated TCR beta chains than among equally common other chains. The investigators catalogued under 200 TCR beta chains as cytomegalovirus-associated. In a later analysis, across HLA loci, associated TCR counts were highest for DRB1, lowest for HLA-C.

The table lists this clone with a count of one. Its specificity is not known. The receptor comes from a woman aged 40 to 49 in good health and CMV-seronegative. Source material: PBMCs. The V call is TRBV7-8, the J call TRBJ1-1, with D possibly being TRBD1 (6 bases). CDR3 coding DNA: TGTGCCAGCAGCTTAGTACGGGGGGCAGGTGGCACTGAAGCTTTCTTT. This sequence encodes CASSLVRGAGGTEAFF.